This TCR beta chain was captured by sequencing in a study of CD8+ T cells in alopecia areata. General observations from the study: Tofacitinib produced a significant decrease in scalp clonality and in expanded CD8+ clones among the top 100.

Of note for this clone: Its antigen is as yet unknown.

The treatment here: oral pan-JAK inhibitor, 5-10 mg twice daily. V lost 5 bases and J 0 bases, leaving 17 bases between the germline ends. The CDR3 runs to 17 residues. CDR1 and CDR2 from the germline V gene are SEHNR and FQNEAQ (reference sequence). RNA, once extracted, was reverse transcribed into cDNA for use as the sequencing template. Data came from immunoSEQ multiplex PCR; TCRdb stores just in-frame clones and leaves some out. The table has about 76,000 clones, 66% seen once. The source material was CD8+ T cells sorted from blood, sampled at week 24, from a patient treated with tofacitinib. This receptor was identified in a human donor with alopecia areata. The gene calls are TRBV7-9 and TRBJ2-1; D is possibly TRBD2 (5 bases). The CDR3 nucleotides read TGTGCCAGCAGCATAACGACTGGCGGAGGCTCCTACAATGAGCAGTTCTTC. Translated: CASSITTGGGSYNEQFF.